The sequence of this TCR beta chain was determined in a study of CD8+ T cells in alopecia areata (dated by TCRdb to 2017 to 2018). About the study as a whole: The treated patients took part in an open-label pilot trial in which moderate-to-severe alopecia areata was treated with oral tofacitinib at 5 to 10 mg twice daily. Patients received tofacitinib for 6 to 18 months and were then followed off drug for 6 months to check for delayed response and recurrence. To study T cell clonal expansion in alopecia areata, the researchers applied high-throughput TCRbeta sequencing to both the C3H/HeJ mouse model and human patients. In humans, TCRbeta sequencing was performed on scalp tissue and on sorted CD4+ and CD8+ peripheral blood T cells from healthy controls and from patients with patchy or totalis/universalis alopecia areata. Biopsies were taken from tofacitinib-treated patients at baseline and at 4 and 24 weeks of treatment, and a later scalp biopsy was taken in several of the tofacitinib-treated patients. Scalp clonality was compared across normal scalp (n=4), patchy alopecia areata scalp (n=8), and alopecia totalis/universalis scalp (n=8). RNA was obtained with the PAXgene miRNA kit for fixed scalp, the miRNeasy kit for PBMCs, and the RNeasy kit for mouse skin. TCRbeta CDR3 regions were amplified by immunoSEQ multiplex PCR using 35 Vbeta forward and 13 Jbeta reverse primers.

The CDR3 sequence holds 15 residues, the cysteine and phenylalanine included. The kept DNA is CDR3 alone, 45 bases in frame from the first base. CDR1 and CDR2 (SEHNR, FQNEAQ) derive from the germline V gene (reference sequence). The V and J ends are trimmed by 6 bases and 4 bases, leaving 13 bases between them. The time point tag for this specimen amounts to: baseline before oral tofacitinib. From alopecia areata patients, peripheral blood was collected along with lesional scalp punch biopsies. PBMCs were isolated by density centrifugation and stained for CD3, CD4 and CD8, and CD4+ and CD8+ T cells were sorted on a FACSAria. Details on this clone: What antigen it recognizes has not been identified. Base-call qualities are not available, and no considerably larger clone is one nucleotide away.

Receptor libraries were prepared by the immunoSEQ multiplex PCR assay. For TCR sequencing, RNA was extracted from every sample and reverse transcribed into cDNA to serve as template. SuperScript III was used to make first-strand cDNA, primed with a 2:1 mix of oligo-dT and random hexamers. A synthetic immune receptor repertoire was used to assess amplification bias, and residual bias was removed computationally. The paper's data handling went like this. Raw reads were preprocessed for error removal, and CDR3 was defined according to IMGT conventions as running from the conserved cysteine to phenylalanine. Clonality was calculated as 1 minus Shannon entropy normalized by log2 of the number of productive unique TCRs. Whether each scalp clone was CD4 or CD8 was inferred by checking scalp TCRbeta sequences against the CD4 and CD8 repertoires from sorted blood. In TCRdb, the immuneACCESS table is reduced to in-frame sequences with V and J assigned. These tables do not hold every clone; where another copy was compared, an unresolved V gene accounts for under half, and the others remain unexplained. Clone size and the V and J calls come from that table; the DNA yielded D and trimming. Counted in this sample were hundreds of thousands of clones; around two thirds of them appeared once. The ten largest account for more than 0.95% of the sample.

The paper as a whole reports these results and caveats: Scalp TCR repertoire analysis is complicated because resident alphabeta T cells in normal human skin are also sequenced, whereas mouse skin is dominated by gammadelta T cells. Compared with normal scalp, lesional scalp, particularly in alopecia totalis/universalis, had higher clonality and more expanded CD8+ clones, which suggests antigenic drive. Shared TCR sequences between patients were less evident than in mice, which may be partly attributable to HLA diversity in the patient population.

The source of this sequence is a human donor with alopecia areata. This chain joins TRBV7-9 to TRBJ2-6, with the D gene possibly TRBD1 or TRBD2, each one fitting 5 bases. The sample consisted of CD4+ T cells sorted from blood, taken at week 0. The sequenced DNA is TGTGCCAGCAGTTCGGGGCATGGAGGGGCCAACGTCCTGACTTTC. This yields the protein CASSSGHGGANVLTF.